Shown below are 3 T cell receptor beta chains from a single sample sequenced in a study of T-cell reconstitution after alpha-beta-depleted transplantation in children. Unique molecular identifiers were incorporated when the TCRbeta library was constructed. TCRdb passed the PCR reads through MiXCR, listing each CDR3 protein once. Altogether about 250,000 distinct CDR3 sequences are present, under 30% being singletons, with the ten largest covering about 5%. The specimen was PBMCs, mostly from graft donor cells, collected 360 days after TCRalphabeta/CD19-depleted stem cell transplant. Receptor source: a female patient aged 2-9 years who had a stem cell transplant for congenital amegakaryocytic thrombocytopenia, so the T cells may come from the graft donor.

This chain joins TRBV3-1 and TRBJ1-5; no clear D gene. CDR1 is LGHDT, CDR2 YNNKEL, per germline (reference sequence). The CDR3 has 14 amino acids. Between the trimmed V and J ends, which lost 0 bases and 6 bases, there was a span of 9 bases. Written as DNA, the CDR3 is TGTGCCAGCAGCCAAGATATGGTTGTTCAGCCCCAGCATTTT. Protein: CASSQDMVVQPQHF.

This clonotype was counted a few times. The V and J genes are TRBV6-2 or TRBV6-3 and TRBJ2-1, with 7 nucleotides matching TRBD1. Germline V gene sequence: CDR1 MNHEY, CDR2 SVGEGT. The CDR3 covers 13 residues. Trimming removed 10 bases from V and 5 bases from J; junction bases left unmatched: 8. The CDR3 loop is CATKGGGDNEQFF. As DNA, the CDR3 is TGTGCCACCAAAGGGGGCGGAGACAATGAGCAGTTCTTC.

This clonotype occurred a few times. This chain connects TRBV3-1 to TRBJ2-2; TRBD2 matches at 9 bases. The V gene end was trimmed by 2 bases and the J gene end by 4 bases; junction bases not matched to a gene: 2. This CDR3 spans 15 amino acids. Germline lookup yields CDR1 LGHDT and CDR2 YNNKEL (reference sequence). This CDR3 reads CASSQQLAGTGELFF. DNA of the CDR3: TGTGCCAGCAGCCAACAACTAGCGGGCACCGGGGAGCTGTTTTTT.